These 7 T cell receptor beta chains originate from one sample sequenced in a study of blood T cell repertoires in COVID-19. This table comes from immunoSEQ multiplex PCR, and its TCRdb copy is limited to in-frame clones, with some not included. The sample yields around 700,000 clones, 80% to 90% seen once. The sequenced material came from peripheral blood. The receptors stem from a woman aged 18-29 years with acute or convalescent COVID-19.

The count of this clone is one. The chain links TRBV4-2 to TRBJ2-2, with D possibly matching TRBD2 (6 bases). CDR3 size: 19 residues. The germline V gene encodes CDR1 LGHNA and CDR2 YNFKEQ. V lost 1 base and J lost 0, with 18 bases in between. In DNA form, the CDR3 reads TGTGCCAGCAGCCAAGTTTTGTCGGGGACTCGCGCGAACACCGGGGAGCTGTTTTTT. This sequence encodes CASSQVLSGTRANTGELFF.

The J gene is TRBJ2-7, the V gene TRBV14; no clear D gene. The CDR3 totals 12 residues. Looked up from germline, CDR1 is SGHDN and CDR2 is FVKESK. Trimming stripped 0 bases from V and 12 bases from J, with 12 bases between. CDR3 in DNA: TGTGCCAGCAGCCAAGATAGGAGACGATTGTACTTC. Translation: CASSQDRRRLYF.

This sequence joins TRBV30 and TRBJ1-1, with TRBD1 as a possible D gene (5 bases). V shed 2 bases and J shed 0 bases, with 13 bases lying between them. Germline CDR1 GTSNPN, CDR2 SVGIG (reference sequence). The CDR3 sequence is 15 residues long. The CDR3 here is CAWSPPTAMNTEAFF. The CDR3 DNA is TGTGCCTGGAGTCCCCCGACAGCCATGAACACTGAAGCTTTCTTT.

The rearrangement uses TRBV19 and TRBJ1-5; D unresolved. The V and J ends lost 5 bases and 1 base respectively, with 9 bases between them. This CDR3 has 14 amino acids. Germline CDR1 is LNHDA and CDR2 is SQIVND (reference sequence). CDR3 sequence: CASSVSQSNQPQHF. DNA of the CDR3: TGTGCCAGTAGTGTAAGTCAGAGCAATCAGCCCCAGCATTTT.

This clone appeared once. The chain employs TRBV7-2 and TRBJ2-1, with 9 nucleotides matching TRBD2. Germline V gene sequence: CDR1 SGHTA, CDR2 FQGNSA. The junction had 2 bases not matched to a gene; V was cut back by 2 bases and J by 3 bases. This CDR3 spans 15 amino acids. The CDR3 bases are TGTGCCAGCAGCTTAAGGCGGGGGGGCTACAATGAGCAGTTCTTC. Its translation: CASSLRRGGYNEQFF.

The genes are TRBV3-1 (or the pseudogene TRBV3-2) and TRBJ2-6; TRBD1 matches 10 bases. CDR1 LGHDT and CDR2 YNNKEL come from the germline V gene (reference sequence). The CDR3 consists of 19 residues. The J segment lost 0 bases and the V segment lost 5 bases, leaving 10 bases of the junction unmatched. The CDR3 sequence: CASSTTGQGSPSGANVLTF. CDR3 coding DNA: TGTGCCAGCAGCACAACGGGACAGGGGTCCCCCTCTGGGGCCAACGTCCTGACTTTC.

The gene calls are TRBV25-1 and TRBJ1-1; 10 nucleotides agree with TRBD1. The CDR3 runs 16 residues. V gave up 1 base and J gave up 5 bases; unmatched junction bases: 7. Germline V gene data show CDR1 as MGHDK and CDR2 as SYGVNS. For the CDR3, the DNA is TGTGCCAGCAGTGAATTGTTAGGGACAGGGGTAACTGAAGCTTTCTTT. It specifies CASSELLGTGVTEAFF.